Following are 11 T cell receptor beta chains from one sample sequenced in a study of blood T cell repertoires in COVID-19. Profiled with immunoSEQ multiplex PCR; TCRdb holds only in-frame clones, not every one. This sample has 200,000 to 250,000 clones, with about 79% found just once. Specimen: PBMCs or T cells enriched from blood (not recorded which). The receptors come from a woman in her forties with acute COVID-19.

This clone was counted once. The chain joins TRBV19 to TRBJ2-1; 8 bases are a match to TRBD2. The CDR3 length is 17 residues. Trimming cost V 5 bases and J 4 bases; bases outside gene matches: 13. The germline V gene encodes CDR1 LNHDA and CDR2 SQIVND (reference sequence). The CDR3 DNA is TGTGCCAGTAGTCCCGCCGAGGCTAGCGGGTTGTACAATGAGCAGTTCTTC. Amino acid sequence: CASSPAEASGLYNEQFF.

This sequence joins TRBV23-1 and TRBJ2-3; D remains ambiguous. TRBV23-1 is classed as an ORF, of uncertain function. The CDR3 covers 13 residues. Between the trimmed V and J ends, which lost 5 bases and 1 base, there was a span of 7 bases. CDR3 DNA sequence: TGCGCCAGCAGTGTATCGGGCACAGATACGCAGTATTTT. It codes for CASSVSGTDTQYF.

This sequence joins TRBV7-8 and TRBJ2-5; 7 nucleotides agree with TRBD2. Germline values: CDR1 SGHVS, CDR2 FQNEAQ. V shed 5 bases and J 7 bases; nucleotides not matched to a gene: 4. CDR3 size: 12 residues. CDR3 region: CASSPERGTQYF. CDR3 DNA sequence: TGTGCCAGCAGCCCAGAGCGGGGGACCCAGTACTTC.

This clone was observed once. V gene TRBV5-1 combines with J gene TRBJ2-7, with 11 bases lining up with TRBD1. Germline V gene lookup returns CDR1 SGHRS and CDR2 YFSETQ. The trim removed 5 bases at V and 6 bases at J, leaving 10 bases unmatched. CDR3 length: 15 amino acids. The CDR3 sequence: CASSLVGTGGSEQYF. The CDR3 DNA follows: TGCGCCAGCAGTCTGGTCGGGACAGGGGGAAGCGAGCAGTACTTC.

The V and J genes are TRBV2 and TRBJ2-7, with D possibly matching TRBD1 (5 bases). Trimming removed 6 bases at V and 2 bases at J, with 20 bases between. The CDR3 consists of 16 residues. The germline gives CDR1 SNHLY, CDR2 FYNNEI. In nucleotides, the CDR3 is TGTGCCAGCAGACCTCATGGGGCGGACCACCCCTACGAGCAGTACTTC. This encodes CASRPHGADHPYEQYF.

The V call is TRBV24-1, the J call TRBJ2-3; 10 nucleotides match TRBD1. Germline CDR1 and CDR2: KGHDR and SFDVKD. After removal of 4 bases from V and 6 bases from J, the junction contained 9 bases not matched to a gene. The CDR3 sequence is 16 residues long. The CDR3 loop is CATSDRGTGASDTQYF. The DNA for the CDR3 is TGTGCCACCAGTGACCGAGGGACAGGGGCATCGGATACGCAGTATTTT.

V usage is TRBV14 and J usage is TRBJ2-7; no clear D. The CDR3 covers 12 residues. CDR1 SGHDN and CDR2 FVKESK come from the germline V gene. The germline V and J ends were trimmed by 0 bases and 6 bases, with 6 bases remaining between them. As DNA, the CDR3 is TGTGCCAGCAGCCAAGATCCCATCGAGCAGTACTTC. It specifies CASSQDPIEQYF.

The chain uses TRBV9 and TRBJ2-4; TRBD1 agrees at 10 bases. Germline V gene sequence: CDR1 SGDLS, CDR2 YYNGEE. The CDR3 is 15 amino acids. Trimming took 0 bases from V and 7 from J; bases not matched to a gene: 4. The CDR3 sequence is CASSVGWGQGNIQYF. The CDR3 DNA reads TGTGCCAGCAGCGTAGGGTGGGGACAGGGGAACATTCAGTACTTC.

CDR3 nucleotides: TGTGCCAGCAGCGACGGACTAGCGGGCGCAGATACGCAGTATTTT. As protein: CASSDGLAGADTQYF. The rearrangement uses TRBV13 and TRBJ2-3, with 11 bases aligning to TRBD2. CDR1 is PRHDT, CDR2 FYEKMQ, per germline (reference sequence). This CDR3 is built from 15 residues. V lost 5 bases to trimming and J lost 4 bases; unmatched junction nucleotides: 5.

This clone was detected only a few times. The V call is TRBV2, the J call TRBJ1-1; possible D gene TRBD1, 5 bases. The CDR3 has 13 amino acids. V lost 7 bases and J lost 1, with 10 bases in between. Germline CDR1 reads SNHLY; CDR2 reads FYNNEI. The CDR3 bases are TGTGCCAGCACTCGGGGGGAGAACACTGAAGCTTTCTTT. The encoded protein is CASTRGENTEAFF.

The rearrangement joins TRBV2 to TRBJ1-5, with D maybe TRBD1 (5 bases). The CDR3 has 14 residues. Germline loops: CDR1 SNHLY, CDR2 FYNNEI. V lost 8 bases and J lost 2, with 13 bases in between. Here the CDR3 DNA reads TGTGCCAGCCGATCGGGGGAGGGCAATCAGCCCCAGCATTTT. Protein: CASRSGEGNQPQHF.